A selection of T cell receptor beta chains follows, all from one sample in a study of cytomegalovirus exposure and HLA in healthy donors. TCRdb's copy holds only in-frame clones and misses some; the assay was immunoSEQ multiplex PCR. Of some 90,000 clones listed, roughly 80% are singletons. The sequenced sample was PBMCs. The receptors shown here come from a woman aged 50 to 60 in good health and CMV-seropositive. Each CDR3 is given with its conserved first and last residue. The order of the fields is J gene, D gene, V gene, clone size, CDR3 protein, CDR3 DNA. The D gene is left open where the match is weak. Only some rows state a clone size, as once, few, many or a class for expanded clones.

TRBJ2-1 | TRBD2 | TRBV11-3 | - | CASSFDSGEYNEQFF | TGTGCCAGCAGCTTTGATAGCGGGGAATACAATGAGCAGTTCTTC
TRBJ2-1 | TRBD1 | TRBV5-1 | once | CASSYPTTGGEYNEQFF | TGCGCCAGCAGCTACCCTACAACAGGGGGCGAGTACAATGAGCAGTTCTTC
TRBJ2-4 | TRBD2 | TRBV28 | - | CASSSRTSVGSKNIQYF | TGTGCCAGCAGTTCCCGGACTAGCGTGGGGTCCAAAAACATTCAGTACTTC
TRBJ1-3 | - | TRBV2 | once | CASSPTGPTIYF | TGTGCCAGCAGTCCGACGGGTCCCACCATATATTTT
TRBJ1-1 | - | TRBV27 | - | CASSLDQTGTEAFF | TGTGCCAGCAGTTTAGATCAGACTGGCACTGAAGCTTTCTTT
TRBJ2-5 | TRBD2 | TRBV5-1 | once | CASSLRLAGDPQETQYF | TGCGCCAGCAGCTTGAGACTAGCGGGGGACCCACAAGAGACCCAGTACTTC
TRBJ2-3 | - | TRBV10-3 | - | CAIGSPTVNTQYF | TGTGCCATCGGTTCCCCGACAGTTAATACGCAGTATTTT
TRBJ2-2 | - | TRBV5-1 | - | CASSGTPSAGELFF | TGCGCCAGCAGCGGGACTCCTTCCGCCGGGGAGCTGTTTTTT
TRBJ2-2 | TRBD2 | TRBV5-6 | - | CASSVGLAGAFNTGELFF | TGTGCCAGCAGCGTGGGACTAGCGGGGGCCTTTAACACCGGGGAGCTGTTTTTT
TRBJ2-3 | TRBD2 | TRBV27 | - | CASSPTAGGRPDTQYF | TGTGCCAGCAGTCCGACAGCGGGAGGGCGGCCAGATACGCAGTATTTT
TRBJ1-4 | - | TRBV5-5 | - | CASSLGFSRPGRTNEKLFF | TGTGCCAGCAGCTTGGGTTTCAGTCGGCCAGGGCGCACTAATGAAAAACTGTTTTTT
TRBJ1-4 | TRBD1 | TRBV27 | - | CASRQGMFSKANEKLFF | TGTGCCAGCCGACAGGGGATGTTCTCTAAGGCTAATGAAAAACTGTTTTTT
TRBJ1-2 | - | TRBV30 | once | CAWWKGGYTF | TGTGCCTGGTGGAAGGGGGGCTACACCTTC
TRBJ1-2 | - | TRBV30 | - | CAWSGGGGYGYTF | TGTGCCTGGAGTGGGGGGGGTGGCTATGGCTACACCTTC
TRBJ1-5 | - | TRBV13 | - | CASSFYRNQPQHF | TGTGCCAGCAGCTTCTATCGGAATCAGCCCCAGCATTTT
TRBJ1-1 | TRBD1 | TRBV6-5 | - | CASSSGQLNTEAFF | TGTGCCAGCAGCTCGGGACAGCTGAACACTGAAGCTTTCTTT
TRBJ2-1 | TRBD1 | TRBV18 | few | CAALGQGAYNEQFF | TGTGCCGCACTGGGACAGGGAGCCTACAATGAGCAGTTCTTC
TRBJ2-2 | TRBD2 | TRBV7-6 | - | CASSHQRSGDNTGELFF | TGTGCCAGCAGCCACCAAAGGAGCGGGGATAACACCGGGGAGCTGTTTTTT
TRBJ2-5 | TRBD2 | TRBV7-7 | - | CASSQREGRETQYF | TGTGCTAGCAGCCAGCGGGAGGGCCGGGAGACCCAGTACTTC
TRBJ2-1 | TRBD2 | TRBV9 | - | CASSVLSGGRREQFF | TGTGCCAGCAGCGTGCTTAGCGGGGGTAGACGTGAGCAGTTCTTC
TRBJ2-7 | TRBD2 | TRBV2 | - | CASSWDYAYEQYF | TGTGCCAGCAGTTGGGACTACGCCTACGAGCAGTACTTC
TRBJ1-2 | TRBD1 | TRBV5-4 | - | CASSPGTGESWVYGYTF | TGTGCCAGCAGCCCCGGGACAGGGGAGAGTTGGGTCTATGGCTACACCTTC
TRBJ1-6 | - | TRBV13 | - | CASTADSFGSPLHF | TGTGCCAGCACCGCTGACTCCTTCGGCTCACCCCTCCACTTT
TRBJ1-1 | - | TRBV10-3 | - | CAISEQLENTEAFF | TGTGCCATCAGTGAACAGTTGGAGAACACTGAAGCTTTCTTT
TRBJ1-2 | TRBD1 | TRBV27 | - | CASSITGGDPYGYTF | TGTGCCAGCAGTATTACAGGGGGCGACCCCTATGGCTACACCTTC
TRBJ1-2 | - | TRBV4-1 | - | CASSQDSRDYGYTF | TGCGCCAGCAGCCAAGATAGCAGGGACTATGGCTACACCTTC
TRBJ2-7 | - | TRBV11-3 | - | CASSIAAHGEQYF | TGTGCCAGCAGCATTGCCGCACATGGCGAGCAGTACTTC
TRBJ1-4 | TRBD1 | TRBV18 | - | CASSLQGNSEKLFF | TGTGCCAGCTCACTACAGGGGAACAGTGAAAAACTGTTTTTT
TRBJ2-2 | - | TRBV6-1 | - | CASSELLYRTGELFF | TGTGCCAGCAGTGAACTACTGTACCGAACCGGGGAGCTGTTTTTT
TRBJ1-2 | - | TRBV5-8 | - | CASRQPGEYGYTF | TGTGCCAGCAGACAACCAGGGGAATATGGCTACACCTTC
TRBJ2-5 | - | TRBV18 | few | CASSGHRQETQYF | TGTGCCAGCTCGGGACACCGCCAAGAGACCCAGTACTTC
TRBJ2-2 | - | TRBV10-1 | - | CASSGRKAGELFF | TGCGCCAGCAGTGGGAGGAAGGCCGGGGAGCTGTTTTTT
TRBJ2-1 | TRBD1 | TRBV7-3 | - | CASSSFGTGGYNEQFF | TGTGCCAGCAGCTCCTTCGGGACAGGGGGGTATAATGAGCAGTTCTTC
TRBJ2-3 | - | TRBV7-8 | - | CASSLEAGWADTQYF | TGTGCCAGCAGCTTAGAGGCGGGTTGGGCAGATACGCAGTATTTT
TRBJ1-1 | TRBD1 | TRBV19 | - | CASSDTGGTEAFF | TGTGCCAGTAGTGACACAGGGGGCACTGAAGCTTTCTTT
TRBJ2-2 | - | TRBV7-9 | - | CASPHRNTGELFF | TGTGCCAGCCCTCATAGGAACACCGGGGAGCTGTTTTTT
TRBJ1-5 | TRBD1 | TRBV2 | - | CARGTGAFQPQHF | TGTGCCAGAGGGACAGGGGCGTTTCAGCCCCAGCATTTT
TRBJ2-5 | - | TRBV6-7 | once | CASSYSLRRVPRGETQYF | TGTGCCAGCAGTTACTCGCTACGCCGGGTCCCACGAGGAGAGACCCAGTACTTC
TRBJ2-1 | TRBD2 | TRBV11-2 | few | CASSLVGLAGGQQFF | TGTGCCAGCAGCTTAGTAGGGCTAGCGGGGGGTCAGCAGTTCTTC
TRBJ1-2 | - | TRBV9 | - | CASSVDWGGGYGYTF | TGTGCCAGCAGCGTAGATTGGGGAGGTGGCTATGGCTACACCTTC
TRBJ2-1 | - | TRBV6-5 | - | CASSYAGFYNEQFF | TGTGCCAGCAGTTACGCGGGATTTTACAATGAGCAGTTCTTC
TRBJ2-3 | TRBD1 | TRBV11-2 | few | CASSATGQGGDTQYF | TGTGCCAGCAGCGCCACGGGACAGGGTGGTGATACGCAGTATTTT
TRBJ2-1 | TRBD2 | TRBV7-9 | - | CSSSSGLAGGPRRNEQFF | TGTTCCAGCAGCTCCGGACTAGCGGGAGGGCCGCGACGTAATGAGCAGTTCTTC
TRBJ1-2 | - | TRBV2 | - | CASSESGGPKGYTF | TGTGCCAGCAGTGAATCGGGGGGACCCAAAGGCTACACCTTC
TRBJ1-4 | TRBD1 | TRBV18 | - | CASSPPQGAANEKLFF | TGTGCCAGCTCACCACCTCAGGGGGCAGCTAATGAAAAACTGTTTTTT
TRBJ2-7 | - | TRBV21-1 | - | CASSKPGLAGGQSYEQYF | TGTGCCAGCAGCAAACCGGGACTAGCGGGGGGGCAATCCTACGAGCAGTACTTC
TRBJ1-2 | TRBD1 | TRBV13 | - | CASSLVGQAGLGGYTF | TGTGCCAGCAGCTTAGTAGGACAGGCGGGCCTGGGTGGCTACACCTTC
TRBJ1-5 | TRBD1 | TRBV4-1 | - | CASSQDRQGYQPQHF | TGCGCCAGCAGCCAAGATAGACAGGGATATCAGCCCCAGCATTTT
TRBJ1-5 | - | TRBV4-2 | - | CASSQGQTSNQPQHF | TGTGCCAGCAGCCAAGGACAGACTAGCAATCAGCCCCAGCATTTT
TRBJ2-1 | - | TRBV29-1 | - | CSVANRVPSPSTPSYNEQFF | TGCAGCGTCGCCAACAGGGTCCCGTCACCCTCAACCCCCTCCTACAATGAGCAGTTCTTC